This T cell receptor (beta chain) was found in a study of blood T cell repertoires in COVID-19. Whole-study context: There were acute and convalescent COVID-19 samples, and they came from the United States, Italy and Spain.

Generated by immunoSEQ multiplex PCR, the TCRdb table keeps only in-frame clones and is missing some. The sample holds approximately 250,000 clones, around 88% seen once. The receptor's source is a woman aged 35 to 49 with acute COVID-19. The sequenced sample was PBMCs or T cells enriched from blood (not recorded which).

CDR3 DNA sequence: TGTGCCAGCAAGTCCGGTTATGGTTCACCCCTCCACTTT. This sequence encodes CASKSGYGSPLHF. The chain carries TRBV11-3 and TRBJ1-6; no clear D. Germline V lookup: CDR1 SGHNT, CDR2 YENEEA. The CDR3 length is 13 residues. The V and J ends lost 7 bases and 9 bases respectively, with 13 bases between them.